This TCR beta chain was retrieved from a study of beta chain features in type 1 diabetes. Study-level background: When patients were set against healthy donors, age, gender and cell yields were similar. Findings and limits, study-wide: Shorter templates might be favored by PCR, equally in patients and controls. TCRB CDR3s from Type 1 diabetes patients were moderately but significantly shorter in all four CD4+ subsets.

On this clone itself: Its antigen is as yet unknown.

Investigators reverse transcribed all isolated RNA, so they sequenced expressed TCRB transcripts. The assay was immunoSEQ multiplex PCR, and TCRdb's table has in-frame clones only and misses some. The sample lists 550,000 to 850,000 clones, around an eighth seen once, with approximately 0.022% in the top ten. Germline CDR1 and CDR2: SNHLY and FYNNEI. V gave up 8 bases and J gave up 5 bases, with 12 bases separating them. The CDR3 is 12 residues long. The TCR originated in a young man with type 1 diabetes. Sequencing input: naive CD4+ T cells from blood. The chain employs TRBV2 and TRBJ1-2, with a possible D match to TRBD1 (6 bases). The chain's CDR3 is CASGDTGYGYTF. CDR3 sequence (DNA): TGTGCCAGCGGGGACACAGGATATGGCTACACCTTC.